The following is a TCR beta chain sequence with its context. Its target is unknown. Using immunoSEQ multiplex PCR, the repertoire was profiled, and TCRdb retains in-frame clones only, with some absent. The table has about 61,000 clones, 86% seen once. The sample comes from a study of OX40 agonist ivuxolimab in advanced cancers. Notes on the study in general: In general, CD8+ T cells held more expanded clones than CD4+ did, on average.

V trimming: 6 bases; J trimming: 7 bases; junction bases outside the gene matches: 9. The CDR3 is 15 amino acids. The germline V gene encodes CDR1 LNHDA and CDR2 SQIVND (reference sequence). This TCR was sampled from an adult with an advanced solid tumor such as melanoma, head and neck, liver or kidney cancer. Specimen: CD4+ or CD8+ T cells sorted from blood, collected in a trial of the OX40 agonist ivuxolimab. The chain joins TRBV19 to TRBJ1-6, with TRBD1 matching 7 bases. CDR3 in DNA: TGTGCCAGTAGCCGGAAGGACAGGACAAATTCACCCCTCCACTTT. It translates to CASSRKDRTNSPLHF.